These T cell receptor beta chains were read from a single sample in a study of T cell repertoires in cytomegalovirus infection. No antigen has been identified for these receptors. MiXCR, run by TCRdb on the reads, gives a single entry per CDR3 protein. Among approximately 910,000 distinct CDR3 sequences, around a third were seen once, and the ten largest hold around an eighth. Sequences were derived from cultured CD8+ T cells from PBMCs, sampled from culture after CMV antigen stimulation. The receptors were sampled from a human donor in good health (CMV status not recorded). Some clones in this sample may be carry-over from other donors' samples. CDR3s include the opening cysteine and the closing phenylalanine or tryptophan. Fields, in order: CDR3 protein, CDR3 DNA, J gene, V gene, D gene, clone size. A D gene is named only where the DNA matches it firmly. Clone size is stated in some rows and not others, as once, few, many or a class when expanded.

CASGKGTAPNTGELFF | TGTGCCAGCGGGAAAGGGACGGCGCCGAACACCGGGGAGCTGTTTTTT | TRBJ2-2 | TRBV6-1 | . | few
CAIRRAANEQFF | TGTGCCATCAGGCGAGCAGCCAATGAGCAGTTCTTC | TRBJ2-1 | TRBV10-3 | . | many
CASSLGYSEKLFF | TGTGCCAGCAGCTTGGGCTACAGTGAAAAACTGTTTTTT | TRBJ1-4 | TRBV7-2 | . | few
CPSKAQLAKNIQYF | TGTCCCAGCAAGGCTCAGCTAGCCAAAAACATTCAGTACTTC | TRBJ2-4 | TRBV27 | . | .
CASSLTHRAADGYTF | TGTGCCAGCAGCCTCACCCACAGGGCCGCGGATGGCTACACCTTC | TRBJ1-2 | TRBV7-8 | . | few
CARVTVPGTGELFF | TGTGCCAGGGTTACCGTCCCCGGCACCGGGGAGCTGTTTTTT | TRBJ2-2 | TRBV19 | . | .
CASSQDHRGNEQFF | TGCGCCAGCAGCCAAGATCACAGGGGGAATGAGCAGTTCTTC | TRBJ2-1 | TRBV4-1 | TRBD1 | .
CSVEDVRRRGANTDTQYF | TGCAGCGTTGAAGATGTCAGACGGCGGGGGGCGAACACAGATACGCAGTATTTT | TRBJ2-3 | TRBV29-1 | TRBD2 | few
CASSLDTPALSSYNSPLHF | TGTGCCAGCAGCTTAGATACCCCCGCCCTATCGTCCTATAATTCACCCCTCCACTTT | TRBJ1-6 | TRBV11-2 | . | .
CANSFSHSGEVQQFF | TGTGCCAACAGCTTCTCCCATAGCGGGGAAGTGCAGCAGTTCTTC | TRBJ2-1 | TRBV7-2 | TRBD2 | .
CASSLSRLIDEQFF | TGTGCCAGCAGCTTAAGTAGGTTAATAGATGAGCAGTTCTTC | TRBJ2-1 | TRBV7-6 | . | .
CASSPIQGHLYNSPLHF | TGTGCCAGCAGCCCCATCCAGGGACACCTCTATAATTCACCCCTCCACTTT | TRBJ1-6 | TRBV5-5 | . | .
CASSLSSANEQFF | TGTGCCAGCAGCTTAAGTTCCGCGAATGAGCAGTTCTTC | TRBJ2-1 | TRBV7-9 | . | many
CASSPRRSQETQYF | TGTGCCAGCAGCCCGCGACGGAGCCAAGAGACCCAGTACTTC | TRBJ2-5 | TRBV7-9 | . | .
CASSSPRYSYNEQFF | TGTGCCAGCAGTTCCCCCCGGTACTCCTACAATGAGCAGTTCTTC | TRBJ2-1 | TRBV12-3/TRBV12-4 | . | few
CASRERGGPDEQFF | TGTGCCTCCCGCGAGCGGGGGGGCCCGGATGAGCAGTTCTTC | TRBJ2-1 | TRBV19 | TRBD2 | .
CATSASTGTYSNQPQHF | TGTGCCACCAGTGCATCAACAGGGACTTATAGCAATCAGCCCCAGCATTTT | TRBJ1-5 | TRBV24-1 | . | few
CASSFKVVAGVYNEQFF | TGTGCCAGCAGCTTTAAGGTGGTAGCGGGGGTCTACAATGAGCAGTTCTTC | TRBJ2-1 | TRBV7-9 | TRBD2 | .
CASSSEGQYYGVEKLFF | TGTGCCAGCAGCTCCGAGGGACAGTACTATGGGGTTGAAAAACTGTTTTTT | TRBJ1-4 | TRBV11-2 | TRBD1 | .
CASSQEPGPNTEAFF | TGTGCCAGCAGCCAAGAGCCAGGGCCGAACACTGAAGCTTTCTTT | TRBJ1-1 | TRBV3-1 | . | few
CASSQEWDFYYNEQFF | TGTGCCAGCAGCCAAGAGTGGGACTTCTACTACAATGAGCAGTTCTTC | TRBJ2-1 | TRBV14 | . | .
CASTPDRYGYTF | TGTGCCAGTACCCCGGACAGATATGGCTACACCTTC | TRBJ1-2 | TRBV19 | . | few
CSARSTETDSYGYTF | TGCAGTGCTAGGAGTACAGAGACCGACAGCTATGGCTACACCTTC | TRBJ1-2 | TRBV20-1 | . | .
CASSSRAVSTDTQYF | TGTGCCAGCAGCTCCAGGGCCGTCAGCACAGATACGCAGTATTTT | TRBJ2-3 | TRBV7-9 | . | .
CASSPGTSLSTDTQYF | TGTGCCAGCAGCCCAGGGACTAGCCTTAGCACAGATACGCAGTATTTT | TRBJ2-3 | TRBV13 | TRBD2 | .
CASSLNRAGGTEAFF | TGTGCCAGCAGCTTGAACAGGGCCGGAGGCACTGAAGCTTTCTTT | TRBJ1-1 | TRBV5-4 | . | many
CASSQETSGDGVARNIQYF | TGTGCCAGCAGCCAAGAGACTAGCGGGGATGGGGTGGCAAGAAACATTCAGTACTTC | TRBJ2-4 | TRBV3-1 | TRBD2 | once
CASRRTGNEKLFF | TGTGCCAGCAGGCGTACAGGGAATGAAAAACTGTTTTTT | TRBJ1-4 | TRBV5-8 | . | .
CASSKYRERQPQHF | TGTGCCAGCAGCAAATACAGGGAACGTCAGCCCCAGCATTTT | TRBJ1-5 | TRBV6-2/TRBV6-3 | . | .
CASSQEGTGVKDTEAFF | TGCGCCAGCAGCCAAGAAGGGACAGGGGTTAAGGACACTGAAGCTTTCTTT | TRBJ1-1 | TRBV4-1 | TRBD1 | many
CASSYRTGFGYTF | TGTGCCAGCAGTTACCGAACAGGGTTCGGCTACACCTTC | TRBJ1-2 | TRBV6-1 | . | .
CASRLQGAGGRTDTQYF | TGTGCCAGCAGACTTCAAGGAGCGGGGGGACGCACAGATACGCAGTATTTT | TRBJ2-3 | TRBV27 | TRBD2 | .
CSARDYRANYGYTF | TGCAGTGCTAGAGATTACAGGGCTAACTATGGCTACACCTTC | TRBJ1-2 | TRBV20-1 | . | few
CASLEVGQGNNEQFF | TGTGCCAGTTTGGAGGTGGGGCAGGGGAACAATGAGCAGTTCTTC | TRBJ2-1 | TRBV27 | . | many
CASSTRALANTGELFF | TGTGCCAGCAGCACGAGAGCACTCGCGAACACCGGGGAGCTGTTTTTT | TRBJ2-2 | TRBV7-9 | . | many
CASSHSPTGSSSYNEQFF | TGCGCCAGCAGCCACTCTCCTACCGGGAGCAGCTCCTACAATGAGCAGTTCTTC | TRBJ2-1 | TRBV4-1 | . | .
CASSSARAYYGYTF | TGTGCCAGCAGCTCAGCGAGGGCCTACTATGGCTACACCTTC | TRBJ1-2 | TRBV7-9 | . | .
CASSSGWDLLAKNIQYF | TGTGCCAGCAGTTCCGGGTGGGACCTTCTAGCCAAAAACATTCAGTACTTC | TRBJ2-4 | TRBV28 | . | few
CASSLAHHQPQHF | TGTGCCAGCAGCTTAGCGCATCATCAGCCCCAGCATTTT | TRBJ1-5 | TRBV7-9 | . | .
CASRVTYNEQFF | TGTGCCAGCAGGGTCACCTACAATGAGCAGTTCTTC | TRBJ2-1 | TRBV2 | . | few
CASSPGMSYEQYF | TGTGCTAGCAGCCCAGGGATGTCCTACGAGCAGTACTTC | TRBJ2-7 | TRBV7-7 | . | few
CASSETLAGVFFGANVLTF | TGTGCCAGCAGTGAAACTTTAGCGGGGGTCTTTTTTGGGGCCAACGTCCTGACTTTC | TRBJ2-6 | TRBV2 | TRBD2 | few
CASSSPGMNYGYTF | TGTGCCAGCAGCTCCCCAGGAATGAACTATGGCTACACCTTC | TRBJ1-2 | TRBV7-9 | . | few
CANSPLGGSGANVLTF | TGTGCCAACAGCCCCCTAGGAGGATCTGGGGCCAACGTCCTGACTTTC | TRBJ2-6 | TRBV7-6 | . | .
CASSYSIQRGDQETQYF | TGTGCCAGCAGTTACTCGATCCAGCGGGGGGATCAAGAGACCCAGTACTTC | TRBJ2-5 | TRBV6-2/TRBV6-3 | TRBD2 | .
CASPPGLGGLDTDTQYF | TGTGCCAGCCCCCCTGGGTTGGGAGGACTTGACACAGATACGCAGTATTTT | TRBJ2-3 | TRBV28 | . | few
CASGFLTRDGEPGELFF | TGTGCTAGTGGTTTCTTAACCCGGGACGGGGAACCCGGGGAGCTGTTTTTT | TRBJ2-2 | TRBV12-5 | . | .
CASSIRGGPDTQYF | TGTGCCAGTAGTATAAGAGGGGGCCCAGATACGCAGTATTTT | TRBJ2-3 | TRBV19 | TRBD1 | .
CASSVDRVFDEQYF | TGTGCCAGCAGCGTGGACAGGGTTTTCGACGAGCAGTACTTC | TRBJ2-7 | TRBV9 | TRBD1 | .
CASSYSPAGDPNYGYTF | TGTGCCAGCAGTTACTCCCCGGCGGGGGACCCTAACTATGGCTACACCTTC | TRBJ1-2 | TRBV6-2/TRBV6-3 | . | .
CASSSTGTNEKLFF | TGTGCCAGCAGTTCGACAGGCACTAATGAAAAACTGTTTTTT | TRBJ1-4 | TRBV7-9 | . | many
CASSYSIQGKMNTEAFF | TGTGCCAGCAGTTACTCCATACAGGGGAAGATGAACACTGAAGCTTTCTTT | TRBJ1-1 | TRBV6-5 | TRBD1 | few
CASSLGRVRAFF | TGTGCCAGCAGTTTAGGAAGGGTGCGGGCTTTCTTT | TRBJ1-1 | TRBV12-3/TRBV12-4 | . | .
CASSLESGGAFYNEQFF | TGTGCCAGCAGCTTAGAGAGCGGGGGGGCCTTTTACAATGAGCAGTTCTTC | TRBJ2-1 | TRBV11-1 | TRBD2 | many
CASSPMEAEAFF | TGTGCCAGCAGCCCCATGGAGGCTGAAGCTTTCTTT | TRBJ1-1 | TRBV7-6 | . | many